The present T cell receptor beta chain was sequenced within a study of blood T cell repertoires in COVID-19. Study-level information: For recovered donors of Cohort 3, there were two negative PCRs, clearance, or symptom resolution. Nucleic acid was either cDNA or gDNA, and it came from T cells, B-cell-depleted T cells, or PBMCs.

This clone was observed a few times. The CDR3 consists of 12 residues. Deletions cut 0 bases from V and 8 bases from J, with 10 bases between. Germline V gives CDR1 GTSNPN, CDR2 SVGIG (reference sequence). The age range of participants was about 18 to 89 years, with residence in about two dozen US areas. Data came from immunoSEQ multiplex PCR; TCRdb stores just in-frame clones and leaves some out. The table lists 300,000 to 450,000 clones, around 87% of them singletons. This TCR came from a man aged 40-49 years in a cohort exposed to, infected with or recovered from COVID-19 (not recorded which). The rearrangement joins TRBV30 to TRBJ1-2; no clear D. Sequenced material: PBMCs or T cells enriched from blood (not recorded which). The DNA of the CDR3 is TGTGCCTGGAGTGTACGTGGGAGAGGCTACACCTTC. Translating it yields CAWSVRGRGYTF.